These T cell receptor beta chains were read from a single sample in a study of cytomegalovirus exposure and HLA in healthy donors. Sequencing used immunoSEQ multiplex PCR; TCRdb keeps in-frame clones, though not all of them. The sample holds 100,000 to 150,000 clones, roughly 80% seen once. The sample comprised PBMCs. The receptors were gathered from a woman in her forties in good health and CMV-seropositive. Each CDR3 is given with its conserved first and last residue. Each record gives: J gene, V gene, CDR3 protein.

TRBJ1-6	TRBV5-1	CASSLDQFNSPLHF
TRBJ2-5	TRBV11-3	CASSFGHRETQYF
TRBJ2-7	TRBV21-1	CASSKAGNPVYEQYF
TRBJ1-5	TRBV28	CASSPARQGNQPQHF
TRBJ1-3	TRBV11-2	CASSSPGAGAGNTIYF
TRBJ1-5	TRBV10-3	CAISRDRENQPQHF
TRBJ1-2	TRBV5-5	CASTLTGNYGYTF
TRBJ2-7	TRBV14	CASSQRGGSGPYEQYF
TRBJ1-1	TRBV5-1	CASSLTGGTEAFF
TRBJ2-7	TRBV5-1	CASSGPGLQYEQYF
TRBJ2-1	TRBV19	CASSKTVAGYNEQFF
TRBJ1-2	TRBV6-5	CASRDINYGYTF
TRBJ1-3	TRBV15	CATSSPGQGVGNTIYF
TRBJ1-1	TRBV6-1	CASSEKGGNTEAFF
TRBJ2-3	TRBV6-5	CASSTNRGTDTQYF
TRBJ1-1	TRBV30	CAWSVMGGNTEAFF
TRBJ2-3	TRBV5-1	CASSLEAGATDTQYF
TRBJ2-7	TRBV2	CASSESGSSYEQYF
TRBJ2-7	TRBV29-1	CSVEVDRTYEQYF
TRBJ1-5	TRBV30	CAWGRGISNQPQHF
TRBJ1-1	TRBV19	CASSIATGWRASEAFF
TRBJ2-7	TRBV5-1	CASREGAGGTYEQYF
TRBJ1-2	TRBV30	CAWALRGAGYGYTF
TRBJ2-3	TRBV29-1	CSVLLGWEGRADTQYF
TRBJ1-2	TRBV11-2	CASSPTAGGAGYGYTF
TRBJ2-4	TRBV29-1	CSARSGGDKNIQYF
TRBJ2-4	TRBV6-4	CASSGGLGLGILAKNIQYF
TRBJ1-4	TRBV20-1	CSARGLEKLFF
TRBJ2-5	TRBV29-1	CSAGGLAGEREVETQYF
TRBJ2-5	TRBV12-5	CASGLVRETQYF
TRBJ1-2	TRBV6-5	CASSSPGAGSYGYTF
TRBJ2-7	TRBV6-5	CASSLTGGLAGEQYF
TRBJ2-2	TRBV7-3	CASSLSGPTGELFF
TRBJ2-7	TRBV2	CASSVVGVPYEQYF
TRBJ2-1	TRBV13	CASSLRFSGTEQFF
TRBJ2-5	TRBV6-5	CASSSGTGTETQYF
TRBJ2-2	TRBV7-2	CASSLLGGHLSTGELFF
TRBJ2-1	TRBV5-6	CASSAGTSGLSYNEQFF
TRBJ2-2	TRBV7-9	CASSFIQAFTGELFF
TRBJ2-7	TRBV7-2	CASSLDPLFRSLYEQYF
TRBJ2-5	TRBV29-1	CSPRGLGETQYF
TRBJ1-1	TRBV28	CASTGLGVGTAEAFF
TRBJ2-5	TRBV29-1	CSVGSGGETQYF
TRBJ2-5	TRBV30	CAWRLAETQYF
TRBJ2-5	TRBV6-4	CASSADSQETQYF
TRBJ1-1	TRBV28	CASRDQDTEAFF
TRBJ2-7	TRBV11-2	CASSSIRQSYEQYF
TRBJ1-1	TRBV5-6	CASSLGSGPEEVF
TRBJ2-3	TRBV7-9	CASSPASGSVENTDTQYF
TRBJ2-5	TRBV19	CASSPLGQVETQYF
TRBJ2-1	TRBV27	CASSSRLAGGLSSYNEQFF
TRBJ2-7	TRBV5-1	CASSLGQTPYEQYF
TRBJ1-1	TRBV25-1	CASKDRVNTEAFF